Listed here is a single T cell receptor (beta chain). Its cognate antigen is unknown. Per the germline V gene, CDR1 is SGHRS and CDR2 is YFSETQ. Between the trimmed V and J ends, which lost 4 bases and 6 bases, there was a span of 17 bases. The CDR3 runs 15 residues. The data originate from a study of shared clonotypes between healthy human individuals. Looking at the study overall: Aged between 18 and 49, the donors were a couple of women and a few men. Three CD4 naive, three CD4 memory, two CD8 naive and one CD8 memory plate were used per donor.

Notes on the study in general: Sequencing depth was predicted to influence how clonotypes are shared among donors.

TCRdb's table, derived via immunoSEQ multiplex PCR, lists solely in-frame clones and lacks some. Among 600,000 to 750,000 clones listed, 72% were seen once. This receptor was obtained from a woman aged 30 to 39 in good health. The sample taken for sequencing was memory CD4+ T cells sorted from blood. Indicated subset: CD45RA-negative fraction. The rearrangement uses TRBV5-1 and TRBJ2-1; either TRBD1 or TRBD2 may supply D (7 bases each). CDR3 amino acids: CASSRGDRDSNEQFF. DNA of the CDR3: TGCGCCAGCAGCCGGGGGGACCGGGACAGCAATGAGCAGTTCTTC. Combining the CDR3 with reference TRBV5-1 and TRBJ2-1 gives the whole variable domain KAGVTQTPRYLIKTRGQQVTLSCSPISGHRSVSWYQQTPGQGLQFLFEYFSETQRNKGNFPGRFSGRQFSNSRSEMNVSTLELGDSALYLCASSRGDRDSNEQFFGPGTRLTVL.